This T cell receptor beta chain is drawn from a study of memory CD4+ T cells and cytomegalovirus serostatus. About the research overall: Donors were healthy Belgian adults, 9 or 10 CMV seropositive and around 24 seronegative.

This clone was seen a few times. Antigen: not known. The sort gate was single viable CD3+CD4+CD8-CD45RO+ cells for memory CD4+ T cells. Positive selection with CD4 microbeads enriched total CD4+ T cells. Clones were sequenced by immunoSEQ multiplex PCR, and TCRdb holds only the in-frame ones, with some missing. The data contain 35,000 to 50,000 clones, 78% of them singletons. Findings and limits, study-wide: The CMV-associated TCR signature appears largely within the CD4+ memory repertoire.

This sequence was found in an adult in good health and CMV-seronegative. Sequenced sample: memory CD4+ T cells from blood.

The CDR3 coding sequence is TGTGCCAGCTCGCCGGGACTCCTACAAGAGCAGTACTTC. Translation gives CASSPGLLQEQYF. This chain joins TRBV18 and TRBJ2-7, with D perhaps TRBD2 (6 bases). Germline CDR1 is KGHSH and CDR2 is LQKENI. CDR3 length equals 13 residues. Trimming removed 6 bases from V and 7 bases from J, with 16 bases in between. Filled out from reference TRBV18 and TRBJ2-7, the complete variable domain reads NAGVMQNPRHLVRRRGQEARLRCSPMKGHSHVYWYRQLPEEGLKFMVYLQKENIIDESGMPKERFSAEFPKEGPSILRIQQVVRGDSAAYFCASSPGLLQEQYFGPGTRLTVT.